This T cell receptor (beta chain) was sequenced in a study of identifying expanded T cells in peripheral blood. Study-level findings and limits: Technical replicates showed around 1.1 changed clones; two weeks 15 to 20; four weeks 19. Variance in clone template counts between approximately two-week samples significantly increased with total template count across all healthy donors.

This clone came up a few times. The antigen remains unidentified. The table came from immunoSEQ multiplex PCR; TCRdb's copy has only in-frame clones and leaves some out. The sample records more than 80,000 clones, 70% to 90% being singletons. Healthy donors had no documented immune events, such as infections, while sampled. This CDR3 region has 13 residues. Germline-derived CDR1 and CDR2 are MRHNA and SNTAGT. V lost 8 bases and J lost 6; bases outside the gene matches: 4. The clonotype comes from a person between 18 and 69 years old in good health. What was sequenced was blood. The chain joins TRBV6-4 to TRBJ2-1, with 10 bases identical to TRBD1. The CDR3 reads CASGTGDINEQFF. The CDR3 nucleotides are TGTGCCAGCGGGACAGGGGATATCAATGAGCAGTTCTTC.